This is a list of T cell receptor beta chains from one sample in a study of cytomegalovirus exposure and HLA in healthy donors. Generated by immunoSEQ multiplex PCR, the TCRdb table keeps only in-frame clones and is missing some. Of some 110,000 clones in the sample, roughly four fifths were seen once. The sample consisted of PBMCs. These receptors all stem from a man between 25 and 39 years old in good health and CMV-seropositive. The conserved cysteine and the conserved F or W are not part of the CDR3 here.

TRBV5-4	ASSLGLGLSHNEQF
TRBV6-5	ASSPYLQAAKAF
TRBV4-1	ASSQEQAAYGYT
TRBV5-4	ASSSRVHDGYT
TRBV5-1	ASSLSRDGTVNYGYT
TRBV5-1	ASSLGTGSEKLF
TRBV11-3	ASSLAREGYNEQF
TRBV4-1	ASRPGGGETQY
TRBV6-1	ASNFRDRGSYEQY
TRBV5-8	ASSFRGLGNYGYT
TRBV6-7	ASSPPLGLETQY
TRBV7-8	ASTSSTNSYNSPLH
TRBV25-1	ASSEAGTEAF
TRBV27	ASSPAGLAGIQY
TRBV5-1	ASSRINRGTNEKLF
TRBV13	ASSFTGGVETQY
TRBV6-5	ASSYSPGNTEAF
TRBV7-9	ASSRTGEQPQH
TRBV2	ASLGQGRPNYGYT
TRBV7-2	ASSLVGAGELF
TRBV7-2	ASSGGQGAFEKLF
TRBV25-1	ASSDYRESYNEQF
TRBV29-1	SVVEEANEKLF
TRBV27	ASTRTGSLDGYT
TRBV30	AWGTGSNSPLH
TRBV19	ASSSTGTYEQY
TRBV20-1	SAPSGETQY
TRBV10-2	ASSEFFEGYEQF
TRBV9	ASSLQTPQDTQY
TRBV6-5	ASSRGPPYQETQY